This T cell receptor beta chain emerged from a study of T cells in Graves' hyperthyroidism and ophthalmopathy. This clonotype has more than one count but fewer than ten. The source material, RNA transcripts, was used to amplify TCR beta CDR3 regions. The HTBI primer set served for first-round RT-PCR of the TCR CDR3. TCRdb redid the calling of the multiplex PCR reads with MiXCR, one entry per CDR3 protein. The table has under 750,000 distinct CDR3 sequences, approximately 19% seen once. The V and J ends lost 3 bases and 5 bases respectively, with 8 bases between them. This CDR3 comprises 12 residues. Germline V gene sequence: CDR1 SGDLS, CDR2 YYNGEE.

The chain carries TRBV9 and TRBJ1-2; D unclear. The specimen sequenced was blood. The sequence came from a woman aged 50 to 60 with Graves' hyperthyroidism that later progressed to Graves' ophthalmopathy. In nucleotides, the CDR3 is TGTGCCAGCAGCGGGGAGGATTATGGCTACACCTTC. It encodes CASSGEDYGYTF.